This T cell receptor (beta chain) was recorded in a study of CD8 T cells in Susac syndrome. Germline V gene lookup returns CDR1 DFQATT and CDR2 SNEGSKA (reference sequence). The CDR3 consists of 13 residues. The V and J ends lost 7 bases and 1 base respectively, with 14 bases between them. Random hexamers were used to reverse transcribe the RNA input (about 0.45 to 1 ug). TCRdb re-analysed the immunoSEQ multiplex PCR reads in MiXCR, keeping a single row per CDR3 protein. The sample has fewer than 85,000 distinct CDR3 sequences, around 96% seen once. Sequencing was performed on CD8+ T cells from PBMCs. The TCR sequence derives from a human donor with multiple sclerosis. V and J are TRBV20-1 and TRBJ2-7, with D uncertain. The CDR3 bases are TGCAGTGTGGAGTCCTTGAGGTCCTACGAGCAGTACTTC. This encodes CSVESLRSYEQYF.